Included here is one TCR beta chain sequence, with context. The data stem from a study of cytomegalovirus exposure and HLA in healthy donors. The PCR had 60 Vbeta and 13 Jbeta primers. Assay used: immunoSEQ multiplex PCR; TCRdb lists only in-frame clones, some missing. Among 20,000 to 25,000 clones listed, about four fifths were seen once. Germline V gives CDR1 PRHDT, CDR2 FYEKMQ (reference sequence). This CDR3 region has 15 residues. Unmatched junction bases numbered 5, after V lost 5 bases and J lost 2 bases. The sequencing input was PBMCs. This receptor was taken from a male donor in good health and CMV-seronegative. The chain links TRBV13 to TRBJ2-5, with 10 bases matching TRBD1. CDR3 region: CASSEMGQGQETQYF. In DNA form, the CDR3 reads TGTGCCAGCAGCGAGATGGGACAGGGGCAAGAGACCCAGTACTTC.